These T cell receptor beta chains were read from a single sample in a study of cytomegalovirus exposure and HLA in healthy donors. Clones were sequenced by immunoSEQ multiplex PCR, and TCRdb holds only the in-frame ones, with some missing. The sample holds about 72,000 clones. The sample consisted of PBMCs. The receptors shown here come from a man aged 40-49 years in good health and CMV-seronegative. CDR3s include the opening cysteine and the closing phenylalanine or tryptophan. The D gene is left open where the match is weak.

-,TRBJ1-2,TRBV29-1,CSVGGEGRGYTF,TGCAGCGTCGGGGGGGAGGGGCGCGGCTACACCTTC
TRBD1,TRBJ2-2,TRBV27,CASSSSGTGYGELFF,TGTGCCAGCAGTTCTTCCGGGACAGGTTACGGGGAGCTGTTTTTT
TRBD2,TRBJ2-2,TRBV9,CASSVGSGLAFSNTGELFF,TGTGCCAGCAGCGTAGGATCGGGACTAGCGTTCTCGAACACCGGGGAGCTGTTTTTT
-,TRBJ1-2,TRBV2,CASSALGRPGYTF,TGTGCCAGCAGTGCATTGGGGCGGCCCGGCTACACCTTC
-,TRBJ1-5,TRBV11-2,CASSSTGNQPQHF,TGTGCCAGCAGCTCGACAGGTAATCAGCCCCAGCATTTT
-,TRBJ1-6,TRBV30,CAWKGPYNSPLHF,TGTGCCTGGAAGGGGCCCTATAATTCACCCCTCCACTTT
-,TRBJ2-1,TRBV4-1,CASSQSRTSEYNEQFF,TGCGCCAGCAGCCAGAGTCGCACAAGCGAATACAATGAGCAGTTCTTC
-,TRBJ1-4,TRBV30,CAALRRGGDEKLFF,TGTGCCGCACTCCGGCGGGGTGGGGATGAAAAACTGTTTTTT
TRBD1,TRBJ1-4,TRBV18,CASSPGQGEKLFF,TGTGCCAGCTCACCCGGACAGGGGGAAAAACTGTTTTTT
TRBD2,TRBJ2-3,TRBV6-4,CASSDEGGGTDTQYF,TGTGCCAGCAGTGACGAGGGAGGGGGCACAGATACGCAGTATTTT
-,TRBJ1-3,TRBV10-3,CAITGRGNTIYF,TGTGCCATAACAGGGCGAGGAAACACCATATATTTT
-,TRBJ1-4,TRBV5-4,CASSAAEELFF,TGTGCCAGCAGCGCCGCAGAGGAACTGTTTTTT
TRBD1,TRBJ2-2,TRBV5-4,CASSPPQGARTGELFF,TGTGCCAGCAGCCCGCCCCAGGGGGCACGAACCGGGGAGCTGTTTTTT
TRBD1,TRBJ2-7,TRBV28,CASTTGAYEQYF,TGTGCCAGCACAACAGGGGCCTACGAGCAGTACTTC
-,TRBJ1-1,TRBV11-2,CASSWPGKANTEAFF,TGTGCCAGCAGCTGGCCAGGGAAAGCGAACACTGAAGCTTTCTTT
-,TRBJ2-4,TRBV9,CATRVGRGKNIQYF,TGTGCCACCCGGGTGGGGCGCGGCAAAAACATTCAGTACTTC
-,TRBJ1-5,TRBV4-2,CASSQGREGESNQPQHF,TGTGCCAGCAGCCAAGGGAGAGAGGGGGAAAGCAATCAGCCCCAGCATTTT